The TCR beta chain under discussion was sequenced for a study of blood T cell repertoires in COVID-19. Study as a whole: Donors in the United States, Italy and Spain gave samples during acute or convalescent COVID-19. The analysed material was cDNA or gDNA that came from T cells, B-cell-depleted T cells, or PBMCs.

Participant ages covered roughly 18 to 89 years across 20 to 25 US areas. Germline V gene data show CDR1 as ENHRY and CDR2 as SYGVKD. The CDR3 runs to 15 residues. V was pared by 8 bases and J by 3 bases, with 8 bases of the junction left unmatched. Only in-frame clones appear in the TCRdb table, and some are missing; sequencing was by immunoSEQ multiplex PCR. The repertoire consists of approximately 150,000 clones, with 80% to 85% occurring once and the leading ten covering about 8.6%. The chain uses TRBV10-3 and TRBJ2-2; 8 bases agree with TRBD2. Sequencing was done on a sample of PBMCs or T cells enriched from blood (not recorded which). This clonotype originated in a woman aged 45-65 years who had recovered from COVID-19. Here the CDR3 reads CAIRTGTSDTGELFF. The CDR3 nucleotides read TGTGCCATCCGTACCGGGACTAGTGACACCGGGGAGCTGTTTTTT.